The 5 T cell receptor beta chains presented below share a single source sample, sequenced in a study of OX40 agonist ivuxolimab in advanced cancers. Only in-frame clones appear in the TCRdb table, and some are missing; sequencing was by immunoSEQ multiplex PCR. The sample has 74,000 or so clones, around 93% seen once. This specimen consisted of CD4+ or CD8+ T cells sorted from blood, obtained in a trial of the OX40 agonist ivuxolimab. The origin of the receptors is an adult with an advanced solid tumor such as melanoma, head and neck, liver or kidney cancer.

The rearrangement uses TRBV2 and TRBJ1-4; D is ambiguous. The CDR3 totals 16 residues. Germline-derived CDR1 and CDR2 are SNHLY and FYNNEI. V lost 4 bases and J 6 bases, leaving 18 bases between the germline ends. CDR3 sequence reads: CASSGSRRQSDEKLFF. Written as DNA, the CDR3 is TGTGCCAGCAGTGGGTCGCGGAGGCAGTCGGATGAAAAACTGTTTTTT.

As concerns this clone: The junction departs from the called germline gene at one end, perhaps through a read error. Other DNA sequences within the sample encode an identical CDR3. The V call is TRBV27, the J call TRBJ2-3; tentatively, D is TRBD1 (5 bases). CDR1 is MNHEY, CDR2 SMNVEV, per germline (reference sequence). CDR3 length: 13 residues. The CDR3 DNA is TGTGCCAGCAGTTTATGGGGCCCCGATACGCAGTATTTC. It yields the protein CASSLWGPDTQYF.

DNA of the CDR3: TGTGCCAGCAGTTATGGACAGGCGGGTGGCACAGATACGCAGTATTTT. Translation: CASSYGQAGGTDTQYF. The V gene is TRBV6-5, the J gene TRBJ2-3; 7 nucleotides line up with TRBD1. CDR1 MNHEY and CDR2 SVGAGI come from the germline V gene. This CDR3 contains 16 residues. The junction had 7 bases not matched to a gene; V was cut back by 3 bases and J by 1 base.

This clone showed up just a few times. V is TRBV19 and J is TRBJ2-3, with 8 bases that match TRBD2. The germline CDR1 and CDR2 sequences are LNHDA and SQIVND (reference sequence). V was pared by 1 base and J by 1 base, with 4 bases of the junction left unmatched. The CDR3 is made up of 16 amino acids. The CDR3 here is CASSIVAGQGTDTQYF. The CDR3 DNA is TGTGCCAGTAGTATAGTAGCGGGACAAGGCACAGATACGCAGTATTTT.

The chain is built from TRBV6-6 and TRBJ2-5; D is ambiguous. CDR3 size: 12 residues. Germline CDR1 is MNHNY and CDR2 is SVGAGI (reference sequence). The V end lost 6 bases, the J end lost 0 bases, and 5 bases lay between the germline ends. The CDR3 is CASSPYQETQYF. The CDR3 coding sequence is TGTGCCAGCAGCCCGTACCAAGAGACCCAGTACTTC.